The next 22 T cell receptor beta chains were all read from a single sample in a study of blood T cells in healthy people across ages (dated by TCRdb to between 2015 and 2017). Library preparation used 5' RACE. The reads were generated on an Illumina HiSeq 2500. A second PCR of roughly 6 to 11 cycles was run with a J-beta primer mix and a sample-barcoded 5' primer. TCRdb reprocessed the public reads (quality trimming at Q25 with fastp, clone calling with MiXCR) and kept in-frame beta chains. Every CDR3 protein is listed once, alongside the most common genes and DNA of its rows. The sample table lists roughly 730,000 distinct CDR3 sequences, around 50% of them with a count of one. The ten largest clones take up 20% to 30% of the sample. The specimen sequenced was blood. The receptors originated from a man in his forties in good health.

The chain uses TRBV7-9 and TRBJ2-3; the D is unclear. Germline loops: CDR1 SEHNR, CDR2 FQNEAQ (reference sequence). The CDR3 sequence is 13 residues long. Trimming removed 1 base from V and 4 bases from J, with 6 bases in between. CDR3 sequence: CASSLEFPDTQYF. The CDR3, as DNA: TGTGCCAGCAGCTTAGAATTTCCAGATACGCAGTATTTT. Filled out from reference TRBV7-9 and TRBJ2-3, the complete variable domain reads DTGVSQNPRHKITKRGQNVTFRCDPISEHNRLYWYRQTLGQGPEFLTYFQNEAQLEKSRLLSDRFSAERPKGSFSTLEIQRTEQGDSAMYLCASSLEFPDTQYFGPGTRLTVL.

The CDR3 nucleotides read TGTGCCAGCAGCTTAGTGACTAGCGGGAGACCAGATACGCAGTATTTT. Its translation: CASSLVTSGRPDTQYF. This sequence joins TRBV7-8 and TRBJ2-3, with 12 positions matching TRBD2. This CDR3 contains 16 residues. The junction had 3 bases not matched to a gene; V was cut back by 1 base and J by 4 bases. Germline V gives CDR1 SGHVS, CDR2 FQNEAQ.

To note about this clonotype: The junction and the germline gene differ at one end; a read error may be behind it. V gene TRBV4-1 combines with J gene TRBJ1-2; D not resolved. CDR3 length equals 19 residues. Germline CDR1 reads MGHRA; CDR2 reads YSYEKL. Here the CDR3 DNA reads TGCGCCAGTAGCCAAGAGACCCCGGGGAATGCAATTTTTTTGGATGGCTACACCTTC. It encodes CASSQETPGNAIFLDGYTF.

This chain uses TRBV6-5 with TRBJ2-3, with D perhaps matching TRBD2 (5 bases). Germline V lookup: CDR1 MNHEY, CDR2 SVGAGI. The V and J ends lost 6 bases and 2 bases respectively, with 9 bases between them. CDR3 length: 13 residues. The CDR3: CASSTGITDTQYF. In DNA form, the CDR3 reads TGTGCCAGCAGCACCGGGATCACAGATACGCAGTATTTT.

This clonotype was seen a few times. This sequence joins TRBV29-1 and TRBJ1-2; 7 nucleotides agree with TRBD1. CDR1 is SQVTM, CDR2 ANQGSEA, per germline. The CDR3 extends over 13 amino acids. V lost 4 bases to trimming and J lost 3 bases; unmatched junction nucleotides: 5. This CDR3 is CSVGRDSYYGYTF. CDR3 coding DNA: TGCAGCGTTGGAAGGGACAGCTACTATGGCTACACCTTC.

J is TRBJ2-1 and V is TRBV5-1, with D possibly called TRBD1 or TRBD2 (5 bases each). The V gene lost 3 bases and the J gene lost 10 bases, with 26 bases spanning the gap. CDR1 and CDR2 from the germline V gene are SGHRS and YFSETQ. This CDR3 region has 17 residues. The CDR3 coding sequence is TGCGCCAGCAGCTCCGTCAATCAGGGATTGGGAGTCGTGGAGCAGTTCTTC. It yields the protein CASSSVNQGLGVVEQFF.

This clonotype was found a few times. The V gene is TRBV29-1, the J gene TRBJ1-4; 10 bases align to TRBD1. The CDR3 contains 15 residues. CDR1 SQVTM and CDR2 ANQGSEA come from the germline V gene. V trimming: 6 bases; J trimming: 0 bases; junction bases outside the gene matches: 4. For the CDR3, the DNA is TGCAGCGTACCGGGACAGGGGACAACTAATGAAAAACTGTTTTTT. Amino acid sequence: CSVPGQGTTNEKLFF.

In its sample, this clonotype was seen a few times. The CDR3 protein is CASSLYYSTEAFF. CDR3 sequence (DNA): TGTGCCAGCAGTTTATATTACAGCACTGAAGCTTTCTTT. V and J are TRBV27 and TRBJ1-1, with D unresolved. Germline lookup yields CDR1 MNHEY and CDR2 SMNVEV (reference sequence). Trimming pared 1 base from V and 4 bases from J, leaving 7 bases between. The CDR3 contains 13 residues.

The CDR3 sequence is CSVEHYTSGRYNEQFF. The CDR3 DNA sequence: TGCAGCGTTGAACATTACACTAGCGGGAGATACAATGAGCAGTTCTTC. This chain connects TRBV29-1 to TRBJ2-1; 11 bases map to TRBD2. CDR1 is SQVTM, CDR2 ANQGSEA, per germline. The CDR3 totals 16 residues. J was trimmed by 4 bases and V by 2 bases; bases with no gene match: 7.

For the CDR3, the DNA is TGTGCCAGCAGCGTAGATTCGCGCGGGATAACAGATACGCAGTATTTT. Its translation is CASSVDSRGITDTQYF. The V call is TRBV9, the J call TRBJ2-3, with a weak D call TRBD2 (6 bases). The CDR3 covers 16 residues. V was pared by 0 bases and J by 3 bases, with 14 bases between. Germline V gives CDR1 SGDLS, CDR2 YYNGEE. Drawing the rest from reference TRBV9 and TRBJ2-3, the complete variable domain is DSGVTQTPKHLITATGQRVTLRCSPRSGDLSVYWYQQSLDQGLQFLIQYYNGEERAKGNILERFSAQQFPDLHSELNLSSLELGDSALYFCASSVDSRGITDTQYFGPGTRLTVL.

This clonotype was detected only a few times. The chain carries TRBV11-3 and TRBJ2-1; D remains unclear. CDR1 is SGHNT and CDR2 is YENEEA in the germline V gene. CDR3 length: 13 amino acids. Between the trimmed V and J ends, which lost 1 base and 6 bases, there was a span of 7 bases. CDR3 sequence (DNA): TGTGCCAGCAGCTTAGTTGATACCAATGAGCAGTTCTTC. It specifies CASSLVDTNEQFF.

The DNA for the CDR3 is TGCGCCAGCAACCCCGGCGCCAATACAGGGGGCGGGGGTGAAAAACTGTTTTTT. Amino acid sequence: CASNPGANTGGGGEKLFF. This chain joins TRBV4-1 and TRBJ1-4; 9 bases map to TRBD1. The CDR3 is made up of 18 amino acids. The germline V gene encodes CDR1 MGHRA and CDR2 YSYEKL. V shed 7 bases and J 7 bases; nucleotides not matched to a gene: 19.

This clonotype has a handful of counts. The rearrangement uses TRBV12-3 or TRBV12-4 and TRBJ2-3, with D unclear. CDR3 length: 15 amino acids. V lost 2 bases and J lost 3, with 12 bases in between. The CDR3 loop is CASSLLSGGTDTQYF. Written as DNA, the CDR3 is TGTGCCAGCAGTTTACTGTCCGGTGGGACAGATACGCAGTATTTT.

The V gene is TRBV3-1, the J gene TRBJ1-4; 10 bases are a match to TRBD1. Germline lookup yields CDR1 LGHDT and CDR2 YNNKEL (reference sequence). Trimming removed 6 bases from V and 8 bases from J; junction bases left unmatched: 9. CDR3 length: 15 residues. The CDR3 sequence: CASSLAGTGDEKLFF. The CDR3 DNA sequence: TGTGCCAGCAGTCTCGCGGGGACAGGGGACGAAAAACTGTTTTTT.

The chain is built from TRBV7-9 and TRBJ2-5; tentatively, D is TRBD2 (6 bases). The germline gives CDR1 SEHNR, CDR2 FQNEAQ (reference sequence). Trimming cost V 4 bases and J 5 bases, with 23 bases left between them. This CDR3 region has 17 residues. In nucleotides, the CDR3 is TGTGCCAGCAGCTGGCGTGGGCTAGCGCCCTACGTGGAGACCCAGTACTTC. It translates to CASSWRGLAPYVETQYF.

The chain is built from TRBV9 and TRBJ2-4; D remains ambiguous. Germline assignment: CDR1 SGDLS and CDR2 YYNGEE. Trimming cost V 4 bases and J 9 bases, with 17 bases left between them. This CDR3 contains 14 residues. The CDR3 loop is CASSPGDRGGIQYF. CDR3 coding DNA: TGTGCCAGCAGCCCCGGAGACCGAGGCGGCATTCAGTACTTC.

As to this clonotype: Mismatch with germline at one junction end may stem from a read error. The J gene is TRBJ1-2, the V gene TRBV20-1; no firm D call. The length of the CDR3 is 14 residues. Germline CDR1 is DFQATT and CDR2 is SNEGSKA (reference sequence). The DNA of the CDR3 is TGCGGTGCCCACGGAGGCAGATCTAACTATGGCTACACCTTC. As protein: CGAHGGRSNYGYTF.

The chain has TRBV6-1 and TRBJ1-2; 7 bases line up with TRBD1. V was clipped by 8 bases and J by 4 bases; unmatched bases: 10. The CDR3 has 14 amino acids. CDR1 is MNHNS and CDR2 is SASEGT in the germline V gene. DNA of the CDR3: TGTGCCAGCTCCTTAGAGGGACAGCGCTATGGCTACACCTTC. As protein: CASSLEGQRYGYTF.

Worth noting for this clonotype: The germline gene is not matched at one end of the junction; a read error may be the cause. The chain employs TRBV3-1 and TRBJ2-1; weak D call: TRBD1 (6 bases). Judging by the DNA end, TRBJ2-7 fits better; the J call may be wrong. The CDR3 totals 12 residues. Germline CDR1 LGHDT, CDR2 YNNKEL (reference sequence). CDR3 in amino acids: CTSSHYRDEQYF. CDR3 DNA sequence: TGTACCAGCAGCCATTACAGGGACGAGCAGTACTTC.

CDR3 nucleotides: TGTGCCAGCAGCTTAGGAGGGACAGGGAAGACAGATACGCAGTATTTT. As protein: CASSLGGTGKTDTQYF. The chain is built from TRBV7-6 and TRBJ2-3; 9 positions agree with TRBD1. The CDR3 runs to 16 residues. Germline V CDR1 and CDR2: SGHVS, FNYEAQ. Trimming cost V 1 base and J 3 bases; bases outside gene matches: 5.

The chain is built from TRBV4-3 and TRBJ2-1; D is ambiguous. The germline V gene encodes CDR1 LGHNA and CDR2 YSLEER. Trimming took 0 bases from V and 3 from J, leaving 9 bases between them. The CDR3 spans 15 residues. CDR3: CASSQDRTYYNEQFF. Written as DNA, the CDR3 is TGCGCCAGCAGCCAAGATCGAACGTACTACAATGAGCAGTTCTTC.

The chain couples TRBV13 to TRBJ2-1, with unresolved D. The V and J ends lost 0 bases and 9 bases respectively, with 15 bases between them. Germline CDR1 reads PRHDT; CDR2 reads FYEKMQ (reference sequence). This CDR3 has 15 amino acids. The CDR3 reads CASSLGGVGTVEQFF. The DNA for the CDR3 is TGTGCCAGCAGCTTAGGTGGGGTGGGCACGGTTGAGCAGTTCTTC.